These 21 T cell receptor beta chains were all obtained from the same sample, sequenced in a study of blood T cell repertoires in COVID-19. The protocol was immunoSEQ multiplex PCR, while the TCRdb copy is restricted to in-frame clones and leaves out a portion. The sample gives approximately 52,000 clones, 80% to 90% of which show up once; 10% to 15% is in the top ten. Source material: peripheral blood. The receptors come from a woman over 75 with acute or convalescent COVID-19.

This sequence joins TRBV6-2 or TRBV6-3 and TRBJ1-2; D unresolved. The CDR3 runs to 15 residues. The germline V gene has CDR1 MNHEY and CDR2 SVGEGT. V gave up 4 bases and J gave up 2 bases, with 14 bases separating them. The CDR3 nucleotides read TGTGCCAGCAGTTCCCCCATCGGGGTCAACTATGGCTACACCTTC. This gives the protein CASSSPIGVNYGYTF.

The V call is TRBV6-2 or TRBV6-3, the J call TRBJ2-1; 11 nucleotides line up with TRBD2. Germline lookup yields CDR1 MNHEY and CDR2 SVGEGT. V shed 8 bases, J shed 7 bases, and the junction held 10 bases outside the gene matches. The CDR3 is 15 amino acids. The CDR3 region has the DNA TGTGCCAGCGGCCTAGCGGGGGGCCAGAGAAATGAGCAGTTCTTC. Protein sequence: CASGLAGGQRNEQFF.

This sequence joins TRBV30 and TRBJ2-5; TRBD1 aligns across 8 bases. Germline CDR1 is GTSNPN and CDR2 is SVGIG (reference sequence). The length of the CDR3 is 14 residues. Trimming at V came to 5 bases and at J to 7 bases, leaving 12 bases not matched to a gene. The CDR3 protein is CAWGQGNPLGTQYF. In nucleotides, the CDR3 is TGTGCCTGGGGACAGGGAAATCCTCTGGGGACCCAGTACTTC.

V is TRBV20-1 and J is TRBJ1-2; D not certain. CDR3 length equals 14 residues. Germline lookup yields CDR1 DFQATT and CDR2 SNEGSKA (reference sequence). V dropped 3 bases and J dropped 1 base, with 12 bases sitting between them. The CDR3 protein is CSASRDSVNYGYTF. CDR3 bases: TGCAGTGCTAGTCGAGATAGTGTTAACTATGGCTACACCTTC.

The V call is TRBV3-1 (or the pseudogene TRBV3-2), the J call TRBJ2-2, with 11 bases fitting TRBD1. The CDR3 consists of 17 residues. Germline V gene sequence: CDR1 LGHDT, CDR2 YNNKEL (reference sequence). V was clipped by 7 bases and J by 4 bases; unmatched bases: 11. The DNA of the CDR3 is TGTGCCAGCACCCCAACCAGGACAGGGGGCAGCACCGGGGAGCTGTTTTTT. This gives the protein CASTPTRTGGSTGELFF.

This chain uses TRBV6-5 with TRBJ1-2; 9 nucleotides align to TRBD1. The CDR3 covers 15 residues. V shed 2 bases, J shed 2 bases, and the junction held 3 bases outside the gene matches. Germline values: CDR1 MNHEY, CDR2 SVGAGI. The CDR3 nucleotides are TGTGCCAGCAGTTACGAAGGGACAGGGAACTATGGCTACACCTTC. The encoded protein is CASSYEGTGNYGYTF.

The chain carries TRBV2 and TRBJ1-3, with TRBD1 matching over 7 bases. J was trimmed by 4 bases and V by 4 bases; bases with no gene match: 10. Germline loops: CDR1 SNHLY, CDR2 FYNNEI. This CDR3 has 16 residues. Here the CDR3 reads CASSGTGQAAGNTIYF. The DNA of the CDR3 is TGTGCCAGCAGTGGCACCGGACAGGCGGCGGGAAACACCATATATTTT.

The V gene is TRBV5-4, the J gene TRBJ2-3; 8 bases are a match to TRBD1. CDR3 size: 14 residues. The V gene end was trimmed by 3 bases and the J gene end by 0 bases; junction bases not matched to a gene: 0. CDR1 SGHNT and CDR2 YYREEE come from the germline V gene (reference sequence). The chain's CDR3 is CASSWDRSTDTQYF. The CDR3 region has the DNA TGTGCCAGCAGCTGGGACAGGAGCACAGATACGCAGTATTTT.

V gene TRBV19 combines with J gene TRBJ1-2, with 9 bases that match TRBD1. Germline V gene sequence: CDR1 LNHDA, CDR2 SQIVND (reference sequence). V dropped 4 bases and J dropped 4; count of bases not matched to a gene: 10. This CDR3 has 16 amino acids. Here the CDR3 reads CASSRPTGQGSYGYTF. For the CDR3, the DNA is TGTGCCAGTAGTAGGCCAACGGGACAGGGCAGCTATGGCTACACCTTC.

This rearrangement joins TRBV29-1 to TRBJ2-2, with TRBD1 matching over 7 bases. The germline V gene has CDR1 SQVTM and CDR2 ANQGSEA. The V segment lost 1 base and the J segment 7 bases; nucleotides outside the gene matches: 9. The CDR3 has 15 amino acids. CDR3 residues: CSVEVQRGPVGELFF. For the CDR3, the DNA is TGCAGCGTTGAAGTCCAGAGGGGGCCGGTCGGGGAGCTGTTTTTT.

This chain links TRBV6-5 with TRBJ2-1, with 8 bases identical to TRBD2. Germline-derived CDR1 and CDR2 are MNHEY and SVGAGI. The CDR3 has 15 amino acids. V lost 6 bases to trimming and J lost 2 bases; unmatched junction nucleotides: 6. CDR3 in DNA: TGTGCCAGCAGGCCTCCGGGGGGGCCCTACAATGAGCAGTTCTTC. Amino acids: CASRPPGGPYNEQFF.

The rearrangement links TRBV5-1 to TRBJ1-2; 10 bases line up with TRBD1. V was pared by 0 bases and J by 4 bases, with 12 bases of the junction left unmatched. The CDR3 contains 18 residues. Per germline, CDR1 SGHRS and CDR2 YFSETQ. The CDR3 nucleotides read TGCGCCAGCAGCTTGGAGGGGACAGGGGCCTCTACGCTCTATGGCTACACCTTC. Translating it yields CASSLEGTGASTLYGYTF.

The V call is TRBV9, the J call TRBJ2-4; D is perhaps TRBD2 (6 bases). This CDR3 contains 16 residues. The germline gives CDR1 SGDLS, CDR2 YYNGEE. V lost 4 bases and J lost 7, with 21 bases in between. The CDR3 DNA reads as TGTGCCAGCAGCACCGAGGTCGGGGGAGGACGGAACATTCAGTACTTC. It encodes CASSTEVGGGRNIQYF.

The V gene is TRBV27, the J gene TRBJ1-2, with TRBD1 identical over 7 bases. Trimming removed 5 bases from V and 4 bases from J; junction bases left unmatched: 7. Germline V gives CDR1 MNHEY, CDR2 SMNVEV (reference sequence). The CDR3 is 14 amino acids. The CDR3 region has the DNA TGTGCCAGCAGTCTAAATTCAGGGGGCTATGGCTACACCTTC. It specifies CASSLNSGGYGYTF.

The chain has TRBV12-5 and TRBJ1-4, with 10 bases aligning to TRBD1. Trimming took 5 bases from V and 8 from J; bases not matched to a gene: 5. This CDR3 region has 14 residues. Germline loops: CDR1 LGHNT, CDR2 FRNRAP. CDR3: CASGAGQGREKLFF. CDR3 nucleotides: TGTGCTAGTGGTGCGGGACAGGGGAGAGAAAAACTGTTTTTT.

This chain connects TRBV18 to TRBJ2-1, with TRBD1 matching over 7 bases. The CDR3 is 12 amino acids. Germline V gene sequence: CDR1 KGHSH, CDR2 LQKENI. V lost 4 bases and J lost 7; bases outside the gene matches: 1. The CDR3 sequence is CASSQQGNEQFF. The DNA for the CDR3 is TGTGCCAGCTCACAACAGGGGAATGAGCAGTTCTTC.

The chain carries TRBV5-1 and TRBJ2-2; D is ambiguous. In germline, CDR1 is SGHRS, CDR2 YFSETQ. This CDR3 is built from 14 residues. Trimming left V 4 bases short and J 2 bases short, with 9 bases between. CDR3 in DNA: TGCGCCAGCAGCCTACGTGTTAACACCGGGGAGCTGTTTTTT. Its protein is CASSLRVNTGELFF.

The chain has TRBV19 and TRBJ2-3; 7 bases are shared with TRBD1. After removal of 6 bases from V and 1 base from J, the junction contained 7 bases not matched to a gene. Per germline, CDR1 LNHDA and CDR2 SQIVND (reference sequence). The CDR3 spans 15 residues. The DNA for the CDR3 is TGTGCCAGTAGCAATCAGGGGGATCGCACAGATACGCAGTATTTT. This gives the protein CASSNQGDRTDTQYF. Full variable domain (missing parts from reference TRBV19 and TRBJ2-3): DGGITQSPKYLFRKEGQNVTLSCEQNLNHDAMYWYRQDPGQGLRLIYYSQIVNDFQKGDIAEGYSVSREKKESFPLTVTSAQKNPTAFYLCASSNQGDRTDTQYFGPGTRLTVL.

The genes are TRBV3-1 (or the pseudogene TRBV3-2) and TRBJ1-2; 8 nucleotides match TRBD1. Germline CDR1 LGHDT, CDR2 YNNKEL (reference sequence). V trimming: 4 bases; J trimming: 8 bases; junction bases outside the gene matches: 15. The CDR3 extends over 16 amino acids. In DNA, the CDR3 is TGTGCCAGCAGCCCTGACCCAGGGGGCCGATCGTCGGGCTACACCTTC. Protein sequence: CASSPDPGGRSSGYTF.

This clone has only a few counts. The rearrangement joins TRBV24-1 to TRBJ1-5; the D is unclear. The CDR3 sequence is 15 residues long. Trimming shortened V by 0 bases and J by 6 bases, and 11 bases separated the two germline ends. Looked up from germline, CDR1 is KGHDR and CDR2 is SFDVKD. The CDR3 spells CATSDLAGGCQPQHF. DNA of the CDR3: TGTGCCACCAGTGATTTGGCAGGAGGGTGTCAGCCCCAGCATTTT.

This clone was observed a single time. V is TRBV2 and J is TRBJ2-2, with D unclear. The CDR3 is made up of 14 amino acids. Looked up from germline, CDR1 is SNHLY and CDR2 is FYNNEI. V dropped 8 bases and J dropped 3 bases, with 13 bases sitting between them. CDR3 sequence reads: CASLRSEYTGELFF. The CDR3 nucleotides read TGTGCCAGCCTTCGGTCCGAGTACACCGGGGAGCTGTTTTTT. Filled out from reference TRBV2 and TRBJ2-2, the complete variable domain reads EPEVTQTPSHQVTQMGQEVILRCVPISNHLYFYWYRQILGQKVEFLVSFYNNEISEKSEIFDDQFSVERPDGSNFTLKIRSTKLEDSAMYFCASLRSEYTGELFFGEGSRLTVL.